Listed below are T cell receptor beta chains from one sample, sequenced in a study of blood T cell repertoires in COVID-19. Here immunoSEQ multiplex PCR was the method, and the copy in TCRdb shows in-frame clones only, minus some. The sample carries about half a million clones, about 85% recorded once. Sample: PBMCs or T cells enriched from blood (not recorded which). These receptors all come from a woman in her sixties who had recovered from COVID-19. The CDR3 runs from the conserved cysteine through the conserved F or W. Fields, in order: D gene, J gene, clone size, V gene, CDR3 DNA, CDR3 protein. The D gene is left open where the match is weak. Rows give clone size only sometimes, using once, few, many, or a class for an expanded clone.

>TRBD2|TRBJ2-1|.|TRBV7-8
TGTGCCAGCAGCCCCGGGGAGGGCGGATCCTACAATGAGCAGTTCTTC
CASSPGEGGSYNEQFF
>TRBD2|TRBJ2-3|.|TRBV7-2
TGTGCCAGCAGCTTACAGAGCGGGGGGGCTGTAGATACGCAGTATTTT
CASSLQSGGAVDTQYF
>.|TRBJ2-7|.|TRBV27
TGTGCCAGCAGTCTCAACGGAGGTGGCGAGCAGTACTTC
CASSLNGGGEQYF
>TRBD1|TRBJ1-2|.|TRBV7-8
TGTGCCAGCAGCTCGGGACAGAACTATGGCTACACCTTC
CASSSGQNYGYTF
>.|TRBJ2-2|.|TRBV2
TGTGCCAGCAGTGACCGCCTAGTGACCGGGGAGCTGTTTTTT
CASSDRLVTGELFF
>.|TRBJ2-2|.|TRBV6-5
TGTTCACACACCGCGAACACCGGGGAGCTGTTTTTT
CSHTANTGELFF
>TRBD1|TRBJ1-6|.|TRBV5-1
TGCGCCAGCAGAGGGACAGGGGGTTCACCCCTCCACTTT
CASRGTGGSPLHF
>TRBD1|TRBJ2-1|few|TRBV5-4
TGTGCCAGCAGAGGGACAGGGGAAGTCAACGAGCAGTTCTTC
CASRGTGEVNEQFF
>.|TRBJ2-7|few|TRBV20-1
TGCAGTGCCCAGGGTGTATACGAGCAGTACTTC
CSAQGVYEQYF
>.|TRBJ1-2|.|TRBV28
TGTGCCAGCAGTTCCGGGATCTATGGCTACACCTTC
CASSSGIYGYTF
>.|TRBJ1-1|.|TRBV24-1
TGTGCCACCAGTGAAGCGACAGGTGGCGGAAACACTGAAGCTTTCTTT
CATSEATGGGNTEAFF
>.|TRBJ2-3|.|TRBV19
TGTGCCAGTAGTCCCCTACGACAGGCCACAGATACGCAGTATTTT
CASSPLRQATDTQYF
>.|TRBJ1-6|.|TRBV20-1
TGCAGTGCTAGTCAGGGGAGCTCCTATAATTCACCCCTCCACTTT
CSASQGSSYNSPLHF
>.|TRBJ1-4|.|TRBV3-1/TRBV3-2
TGTGCCAGCAGTCGGGGGAATGAAAAACTGTTTTTT
CASSRGNEKLFF
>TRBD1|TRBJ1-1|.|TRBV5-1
TGCGCCAGCAGCCCCGGGACAGGCTCGAACACTGAAGCTTTCTTT
CASSPGTGSNTEAFF
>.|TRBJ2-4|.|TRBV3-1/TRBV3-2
TGTGCCAGCAGCCAACCTACAGTAAAAAACATTCAGTACTTC
CASSQPTVKNIQYF
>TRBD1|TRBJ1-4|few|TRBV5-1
TGCGCCAGCAGCTTGGAGGCAGGGGGAAATGAAAAACTGTTTTTT
CASSLEAGGNEKLFF
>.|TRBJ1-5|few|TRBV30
TGTGCCTGGGTGAGTGATGACAGAAGCAATCAGCCCCAGCATTTT
CAWVSDDRSNQPQHF
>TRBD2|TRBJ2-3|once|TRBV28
TGTGCCAGCATGACTAGCGGGGTCTTCTCTGGAGGCACAGATACGCAGTATTTT
CASMTSGVFSGGTDTQYF
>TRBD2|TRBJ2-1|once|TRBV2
TGTGCCAGCAGGCCCAGCGGGGGGGGTGGAAATGAGCAGTTCTTC
CASRPSGGGGNEQFF
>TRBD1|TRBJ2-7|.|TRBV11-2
TGTGCCAGCAGCCTACAGGGGGGCCCCTACGAGCAGTACTTC
CASSLQGGPYEQYF
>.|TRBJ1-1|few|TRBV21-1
TGTGCCAGCAGCAAAGAGCGCCTTGAAGCTTTCTTT
CASSKERLEAFF
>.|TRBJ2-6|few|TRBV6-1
TGTGCCAGCAGTGAACCAGGGGGGTCTGGGGCCAACGTCCTGACTTTC
CASSEPGGSGANVLTF
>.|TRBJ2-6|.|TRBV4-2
TGTGCCAGCAGCCAAGACCGCGGGATCTCTGGGGCCAACGTCCTGACTTTC
CASSQDRGISGANVLTF
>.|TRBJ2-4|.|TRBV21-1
TGTGCCAGCAGCAAAGGAGAGGGTACGCGGGGGAAGACCAAAAACATTCAGTACTTC
CASSKGEGTRGKTKNIQYF
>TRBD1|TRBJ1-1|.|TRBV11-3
TGTGCCAGCAGCTCGCGACAGGGGGCGTATCCTGAAGCTTTCTTT
CASSSRQGAYPEAFF
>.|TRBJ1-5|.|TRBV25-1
TGTGCCAGCAGTGAATTTGCAGGAGGAGGGCCCCAGCATTTT
CASSEFAGGGPQHF
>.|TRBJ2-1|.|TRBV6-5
TGTGCCAGCACCAGACAGACTTACAATGAGCAGTTCTTC
CASTRQTYNEQFF
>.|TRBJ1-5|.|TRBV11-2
TGTGCCAGCAGCTTAACGGGCACCACAGGTCAGCCCCAGCATTTT
CASSLTGTTGQPQHF
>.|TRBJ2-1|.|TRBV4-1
TGCGCCAGCAGCCAAGAAAGGGGTTCCCACAATGAGCAGTTCTTC
CASSQERGSHNEQFF
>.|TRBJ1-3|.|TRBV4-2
TGTGCCAGCAGCCAAGCGGAGTCCTCTGGAAACACCATATATTTT
CASSQAESSGNTIYF
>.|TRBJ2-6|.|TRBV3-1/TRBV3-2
TGTGCCAGCAGCCCCCCGGAGTCTTCTGGGGCCAACGTCCTGACTTTC
CASSPPESSGANVLTF
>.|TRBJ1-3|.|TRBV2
TGTGCCAGCAGTGAAGGTGGCTTCTCTGGAAACACCATATATTTT
CASSEGGFSGNTIYF
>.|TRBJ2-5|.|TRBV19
TGTGCCACTCTCCCCGGGGTGGGAGAGACCCAGTACTTC
CATLPGVGETQYF
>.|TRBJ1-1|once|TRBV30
TGTGCCTGGAGTGTACGGGGGGTGGGGGCTGAAGCTTTCTTT
CAWSVRGVGAEAFF
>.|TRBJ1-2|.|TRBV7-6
TGTGCCAGCAGCTTAATGAGGGAAGGTGGCTACACCTTC
CASSLMREGGYTF
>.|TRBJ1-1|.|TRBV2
TGTGCCAGCAGTGTGACAGTGAACACTGAAGCTTTCTTT
CASSVTVNTEAFF
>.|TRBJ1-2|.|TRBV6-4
TGTGCCACCTCGGGGGGCGGTGGCTACACCTTC
CATSGGGGYTF
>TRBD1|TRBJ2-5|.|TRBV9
TGTGCCAGCAGCGTAGTAGGGGGCCCAGTGGAGACCCAGTACTTC
CASSVVGGPVETQYF
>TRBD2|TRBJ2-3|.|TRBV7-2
TGTGCCAGCACGGGACTAGCGGGGGGGCCAGATACGCAGTATTTT
CASTGLAGGPDTQYF
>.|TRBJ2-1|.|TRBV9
TGTGCCAGCAGCCTCATGGGCGCAACTGAGCAGTTCTTC
CASSLMGATEQFF
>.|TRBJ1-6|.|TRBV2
TGTGCCAGCAGGAACAGGGCAATGAATAATTCACCCCTCCACTTT
CASRNRAMNNSPLHF
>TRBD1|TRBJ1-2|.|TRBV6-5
TGTGCCAGCAGTACCGTGACAGGGTTGGGTGGCTACACCTTC
CASSTVTGLGGYTF
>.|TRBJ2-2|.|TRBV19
TGTGCCAGTAGGGTCCAACAGGGTACCGGGGAGCTGTTTTTT
CASRVQQGTGELFF
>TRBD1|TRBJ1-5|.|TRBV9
TGTGCCAGCAGCCGGACCGGGGACAGGGGGCCAGGCAATCAGCCCCAGCATTTT
CASSRTGDRGPGNQPQHF
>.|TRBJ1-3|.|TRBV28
TGTGCCAGCAGGGTTACAGGGCCCGGAAACACCATATATTTT
CASRVTGPGNTIYF